This is a list of T cell receptor beta chains from one sample in a study of blood T cells in healthy people across ages. TCRdb analysed the 5' RACE reads with MiXCR anew, one entry per CDR3 protein. The sample carries about 1.5 million distinct CDR3 sequences, about 42% recorded once. The sample consisted of blood. The receptors originated from a woman aged 18 to 35 in good health. The CDR3 runs from the conserved cysteine through the conserved F or W. D genes are given only for firm matches. Size is omitted from some rows. Given values are once, few, many or a class for expanded clones.

V gene	D gene	clone size	J gene	CDR3 protein	CDR3 DNA
TRBV30	-	-	TRBJ1-1	CAWSYAGTEAFF	TGTGCCTGGAGCTATGCGGGCACTGAAGCTTTCTTT
TRBV7-9	TRBD1	-	TRBJ1-2	CASSLGRTGAIHDYGYTF	TGTGCCAGCAGCTTAGGGCGGACAGGGGCGATTCATGACTATGGCTACACCTTC
TRBV5-1	TRBD2	few	TRBJ2-3	CASSELAGGVDTQYF	TGCGCCAGCAGCGAACTAGCGGGGGGAGTAGATACGCAGTATTTT
TRBV6-1	-	-	TRBJ1-6	CASRAGAAPLHF	TGTGCCAGCAGAGCAGGGGCAGCCCCCCTCCACTTT
TRBV29-1	-	-	TRBJ2-7	CSVEGLQEEQYF	TGCAGCGTTGAAGGGCTCCAGGAGGAGCAGTACTTC
TRBV14	-	-	TRBJ2-2	CASSPLGLPTGELFF	TGTGCCAGCAGCCCCTTGGGACTGCCCACCGGGGAGCTGTTTTTT
TRBV15	TRBD1	-	TRBJ2-1	CATSRTFTGGAVEQFF	TGTGCCACCAGCAGAACTTTTACAGGGGGCGCGGTTGAGCAGTTCTTC
TRBV28	-	-	TRBJ2-3	CASVGGRKSGTDTQYF	TGTGCCAGTGTTGGTGGGCGGAAGAGTGGCACAGATACGCAGTATTTT
TRBV12-5	TRBD2	few	TRBJ2-7	CASGLVLAGAYNEQYF	TGTGCTAGTGGTTTGGTATTAGCGGGAGCCTACAATGAGCAGTACTTC
TRBV6-2/TRBV6-3	-	-	TRBJ1-2	CASSYSADGYTF	TGTGCCAGCAGTTACTCAGCAGATGGCTACACCTTC
TRBV9	-	few	TRBJ2-5	CASSGSGRSEETQYF	TGTGCCAGCAGCGGGTCTGGGCGTTCGGAAGAGACCCAGTACTTC
TRBV29-1	TRBD2	-	TRBJ2-7	CSVASGASSYNGQYF	TGCAGCGTTGCGAGCGGGGCGAGCTCCTACAATGGGCAGTACTTC
TRBV29-1	-	few	TRBJ1-4	CSGGVSEKLFF	TGCAGCGGGGGAGTATCGGAAAAACTGTTTTTT